Following are 6 T cell receptor beta chains from one sample sequenced in a study of T cell changes during pregnancy in multiple sclerosis. Clones were sequenced by immunoSEQ multiplex PCR, and TCRdb holds only the in-frame ones, with some missing. The repertoire holds about 100,000 clones, about 92% seen once, with less than 2.5% in the top ten. This specimen consisted of peripheral blood, obtained after pregnancy. The receptors were sampled from a female donor with multiple sclerosis, enrolled in a pregnancy study.

This chain connects TRBV7-9 to TRBJ1-1; D remains unclear. Trimming left V 1 base short and J 11 bases short, with 11 bases between. This CDR3 has 12 amino acids. The V gene's germline CDR1 is SEHNR and CDR2 FQNEAQ (reference sequence). The CDR3 region has the DNA TGTGCCAGCAGCTTAGGGAAGGGAGTGGCTTTCTTT. Translated: CASSLGKGVAFF.

This chain links TRBV6-6 with TRBJ1-5; no clear D. V was trimmed by 6 bases and J by 2 bases, leaving 14 bases between them. Germline assignment: CDR1 MNHNY and CDR2 SVGAGI (reference sequence). This CDR3 is built from 15 residues. CDR3 sequence (DNA): TGTGCCAGCAGGGACTTCTTCCCCGGCAATCAGCCCCAGCATTTT. Its translation is CASRDFFPGNQPQHF.

The rearrangement uses TRBV7-3 and TRBJ1-2; 9 bases align to TRBD1. CDR3 length: 14 amino acids. With V trimmed by 4 bases and J by 7 bases, 7 bases remained unmatched. Germline lookup yields CDR1 SGHTA and CDR2 FQGTGA. The CDR3: CASSSTGGGGGYTF. CDR3 in DNA: TGTGCCAGCAGCTCCACAGGGGGCGGAGGTGGCTACACCTTC.

The J gene is TRBJ2-3, the V gene TRBV9; weak D call: TRBD2 (5 bases). The CDR3 has 15 residues. Trimming took off 0 bases at V and 2 bases at J, with 10 bases between the two ends. Germline loops: CDR1 SGDLS, CDR2 YYNGEE. Here the CDR3 DNA reads TGTGCCAGCAGCGTAGATCCTAGCCCCACAGATACGCAGTATTTT. As protein: CASSVDPSPTDTQYF.

The CDR3, as DNA: TGTGCCAGCAGCTTATTGCGCTCCTCCTGGACCCAGTACTTC. It specifies CASSLLRSSWTQYF. V and J are TRBV7-8 and TRBJ2-5; D is unresolved. Germline values: CDR1 SGHVS, CDR2 FQNEAQ. The CDR3 spans 14 residues. Trimming took off 2 bases at V and 7 bases at J, with 14 bases between the two ends.

In this sample, this clone turned up once. The chain has TRBV30 and TRBJ2-2, with 11 bases fitting TRBD1. This CDR3 is built from 17 residues. The V and J ends lost 2 bases and 5 bases, in that order; junction bases with no gene match: 10. CDR1 GTSNPN and CDR2 SVGIG come from the germline V gene (reference sequence). In DNA, the CDR3 is TGTGCCTGGAGTACGGCCCGGACAGGGGGCTTTACCGGGGAGCTGTTTTTT. This codes for CAWSTARTGGFTGELFF.